This passage covers 12 T cell receptor beta chains from one sample sequenced in a study of beta chain features in type 1 diabetes. Expressed TCRB transcripts got sequenced, as all isolated RNA was reverse transcribed. Generated by immunoSEQ multiplex PCR, the TCRdb table keeps only in-frame clones and is missing some. This table holds 250,000 to 350,000 clones, approximately 11% found once. Specimen: naive CD4+ T cells from blood. All receptors derive from a woman in her thirties in good health.

CDR3 nucleotides: TGCGCCAGCAGGCAAACCGGGGTCGTATCCGAGCAGTACTTC. Translated, it gives CASRQTGVVSEQYF. V and J are TRBV5-1 and TRBJ2-7; a possible D gene is TRBD2 (5 bases). Germline V CDR1 and CDR2: SGHRS, YFSETQ. V dropped 5 bases and J dropped 6 bases, with 18 bases sitting between them. CDR3 length: 14 amino acids. Supplemented by reference TRBV5-1 and TRBJ2-7, the full variable domain reads KAGVTQTPRYLIKTRGQQVTLSCSPISGHRSVSWYQQTPGQGLQFLFEYFSETQRNKGNFPGRFSGRQFSNSRSEMNVSTLELGDSALYLCASRQTGVVSEQYFGPGTRLTVT.

This clone was picked up a small number of times. The chain carries TRBV2 and TRBJ2-1; D is uncertain. The CDR3 contains 14 residues. Germline CDR1 is SNHLY and CDR2 is FYNNEI. V lost 5 bases, J lost 0 bases, and 8 bases lay in between. This CDR3 is CASSTESSYNEQFF. The DNA of the CDR3 is TGTGCCAGCAGTACGGAGAGCTCCTACAATGAGCAGTTCTTC.

The rearrangement links TRBV18 to TRBJ1-5; D is perhaps TRBD1 (6 bases). Trimming pared 5 bases from V and 5 bases from J, leaving 16 bases between. Germline V CDR1 and CDR2: KGHSH, LQKENI. The CDR3 has 15 residues. The CDR3 DNA reads as TGTGCCAGCTCAGCAGGGGCTTACCAGGATCAGCCCCAGCATTTT. Translation: CASSAGAYQDQPQHF. Full variable domain (rest looked up from reference TRBV18 and TRBJ1-5): NAGVMQNPRHLVRRRGQEARLRCSPMKGHSHVYWYRQLPEEGLKFMVYLQKENIIDESGMPKERFSAEFPKEGPSILRIQQVVRGDSAAYFCASSAGAYQDQPQHFGDGTRLSIL.

This clone was recorded a few times. It is unclear where the CDR3 begins or ends on the DNA, so no DNA is shown, and the CDR3 is as TCRdb lists it. The V and J genes are TRBV9 and TRBJ2-7; whether TRBD1, the table's D call, matches the DNA was not checked. The germline gives CDR1 SGDLS, CDR2 YYNGEE. The CDR3 numbers 14 amino acids, ends counted. The CDR3 sequence: CASSFGQGSYEQYF.

This rearrangement joins TRBV4-3 to TRBJ2-7; 7 nucleotides line up with TRBD2. The J segment lost 7 bases and the V segment lost 0 bases, leaving 12 bases of the junction unmatched. CDR3 length equals 16 residues. Germline values: CDR1 LGHNA, CDR2 YSLEER. The CDR3 here is CASSQDGGSPPGEQYF. In nucleotides, the CDR3 is TGCGCCAGCAGCCAAGACGGCGGGAGTCCCCCCGGGGAGCAGTACTTC.

The sample holds one count of this clone. V gene TRBV4-3 combines with J gene TRBJ2-5, with D perhaps matching TRBD2 (5 bases). The CDR3 totals 18 residues. The germline CDR1 and CDR2 sequences are LGHNA and YSLEER. Trimming removed 0 bases at V and 2 bases at J, with 19 bases between. For the CDR3, the DNA is TGCGCCAGCAGCCAAGATGTATCTGGAGGCTGGAAGCAAGAGACCCAGTACTTC. Amino acids: CASSQDVSGGWKQETQYF.

As DNA, the CDR3 is TGTGCCAGCAGTTTAACAGGGAAGCCCTACGAGCAGTACTTC. Translation gives CASSLTGKPYEQYF. This chain joins TRBV28 and TRBJ2-7, with a possible D match to TRBD1 (6 bases). Germline-derived CDR1 and CDR2 are MDHEN and SYDVKM. The V end lost 2 bases, the J end lost 2 bases, and 10 bases lay between the germline ends. The CDR3 extends over 14 amino acids.

The DNA for the CDR3 is TGTGCCAGCAGACCGGGACAGGGGGCGAGGGAGCAGTACTTC. Residues: CASRPGQGAREQYF. The V and J genes are TRBV11-2 and TRBJ2-7; 12 nucleotides align to TRBD1. Per germline, CDR1 SGHAT and CDR2 FQNNGV. V dropped 6 bases and J dropped 7; count of bases not matched to a gene: 7. CDR3 size: 14 residues.

The rearrangement uses TRBV27 and TRBJ2-5, with D perhaps TRBD2 (5 bases). Germline V CDR1 and CDR2: MNHEY, SMNVEV (reference sequence). V lost 6 bases, J lost 2 bases, and 22 bases lay in between. The CDR3 covers 17 residues. The CDR3 protein is CASSSAPRTAPQETQYF. CDR3 nucleotide sequence: TGTGCCAGCAGCTCGGCCCCTCGGACTGCACCTCAAGAGACCCAGTACTTC.

A few counts support this clone. This chain joins TRBV18 and TRBJ2-2; weak D call: TRBD1 (6 bases). V was shortened by 3 bases and J by 1 base, with 9 bases between the two germline ends. This CDR3 contains 15 residues. In germline, CDR1 is KGHSH, CDR2 LQKENI. The chain's CDR3 is CASSPWTENTGELFF. Here the CDR3 DNA reads TGTGCCAGCTCACCGTGGACAGAGAACACCGGGGAGCTGTTTTTT.

This clone came up a few times. The rearrangement joins TRBV7-9 to TRBJ1-5, with a possible D match to TRBD1 (5 bases). V lost 1 base, J lost 5 bases, and 6 bases lay in between. The CDR3 totals 13 residues. Per germline, CDR1 SEHNR and CDR2 FQNEAQ (reference sequence). CDR3 amino acids: CASSLGDYQPQHF. The CDR3 bases are TGTGCCAGCAGCTTAGGGGACTATCAGCCCCAGCATTTT.

The chain employs TRBV10-3 and TRBJ2-7, with a tentative D call TRBD2 (6 bases). Trimming took off 0 bases at V and 2 bases at J, with 14 bases between the two ends. The CDR3 loop spans 16 amino acids. The germline CDR1 and CDR2 sequences are ENHRY and SYGVKD. The CDR3 DNA reads as TGTGCCATCAGTGAGTCGTCAGGGACTCGTACCTACGAGCAGTACTTC. Its translation is CAISESSGTRTYEQYF.